Listed here are 3 T cell receptor beta chains from one sample, sequenced in a study of OX40 agonist ivuxolimab in advanced cancers. Using immunoSEQ multiplex PCR, the repertoire was profiled, and TCRdb retains in-frame clones only, with some absent. Of around 56,000 clones in the sample, 85% to 90% are singletons; the top ten hold approximately 1.5%. This sample comprised CD4+ or CD8+ T cells sorted from blood, obtained in a trial of the OX40 agonist ivuxolimab. These receptors were collected from an adult with an advanced solid tumor such as melanoma, head and neck, liver or kidney cancer.

The chain joins TRBV28 to TRBJ1-3; D ambiguous. The V gene's germline CDR1 is MDHEN and CDR2 SYDVKM. V lost 5 bases to trimming and J lost 5 bases, with 13 bases between them. The CDR3 length is 14 residues. The CDR3 bases are TGTGCCAGCAGTCCTCCGGGAGCGAGAAACACCATATATTTT. As protein: CASSPPGARNTIYF.

This chain links TRBV28 with TRBJ2-7; possible D gene TRBD1, 6 bases. The CDR3 sequence is 15 residues long. The germline gives CDR1 MDHEN, CDR2 SYDVKM. V shed 6 bases and J shed 0 bases, with 15 bases lying between them. CDR3 sequence (DNA): TGTGCCAGCAGCACGAACAGGGATCACTCCTACGAGCAGTACTTC. Encoded protein: CASSTNRDHSYEQYF.

This rearrangement joins TRBV5-1 to TRBJ2-2, with 8 positions matching TRBD1. The trim removed 4 bases at V and 0 bases at J, leaving 2 bases unmatched. The length of the CDR3 is 15 residues. Germline V CDR1 and CDR2: SGHRS, YFSETQ. CDR3 nucleotide sequence: TGCGCCAGCAGCCAGGACAGGGCGAACACCGGGGAGCTGTTTTTT. This codes for CASSQDRANTGELFF.